One TCR beta chain is described in this entry. Its specificity is not known. This entry comes from a study of beta chain features in type 1 diabetes. Study information: Patients shared similar age, gender and cell yields with healthy donors. Points from the study as a whole: Individuals with type 1 diabetes displayed fewer insertions and more deletions at VDJ junctions. Relative to healthy donors, patients appeared to have naive, central memory and Treg TCRB repertoires that were more similar.

The CDR3 extends over 14 amino acids. The germline V gene has CDR1 SNHLY and CDR2 FYNNEI. With V trimmed by 3 bases and J by 5 bases, 2 bases remained unmatched. The entirety of the isolated RNA underwent reverse transcription, so expressed TCRB transcripts were sequenced. Generated by immunoSEQ multiplex PCR, the TCRdb table keeps only in-frame clones and is missing some. Of roughly 310,000 clones in the sample, 9.5% to 11% were seen once. The sequence was obtained from a woman under 40 in good health. V and J are TRBV2 and TRBJ1-5; 9 nucleotides line up with TRBD1. Sequencing was done on a sample of naive CD4+ T cells from blood. The CDR3 DNA follows: TGTGCCAGCAGTGATAGGACAGGGGATCAGCCCCAGCATTTT. Its translation is CASSDRTGDQPQHF.